Listed below are T cell receptor beta chains from one sample, sequenced in a study of T cells in Graves' hyperthyroidism and ophthalmopathy. Each CDR3 protein is one row after TCRdb ran MiXCR on the multiplex PCR reads. The profile covers about 300,000 distinct CDR3 sequences, with 16% appearing a single time and roughly a third taken by the ten largest. Sequenced input: blood. Receptor source: a man aged 25 to 40 with Graves' hyperthyroidism. CDR3s include the opening cysteine and the closing phenylalanine or tryptophan. A D gene is named only where the DNA matches it firmly. The size of a clone is reported for some rows only, either as once, few or many, or as a class for expanded clones.

J gene: TRBJ2-2; D gene: .; V gene: TRBV29-1; clone size: .; CDR3 protein: CSVARDQNGELFF; CDR3 DNA: TGCAGCGTTGCTAGGGACCAGAACGGGGAGCTGTTTTTT
J gene: TRBJ2-1; D gene: TRBD1; V gene: TRBV3-1; clone size: many; CDR3 protein: CASSHWDRANEQFF; CDR3 DNA: TGTGCCAGCAGCCATTGGGACAGGGCGAATGAGCAGTTCTTC
J gene: TRBJ2-2; D gene: .; V gene: TRBV5-1; clone size: few; CDR3 protein: CASSFRPHQGLAGGELFF; CDR3 DNA: TGCGCCAGCAGCTTCCGACCCCACCAGGGACTCGCCGGTGGGGAGCTGTTTTTT
J gene: TRBJ2-3; D gene: TRBD2; V gene: TRBV2; clone size: .; CDR3 protein: CASKEASGSTDTQYF; CDR3 DNA: TGTGCCAGCAAAGAAGCTAGCGGGAGTACAGATACGCAGTATTTT
J gene: TRBJ2-7; D gene: .; V gene: TRBV5-1; clone size: many; CDR3 protein: CASSLVGASYEQHF; CDR3 DNA: TGCGCCAGCAGCTTGGTGGGGGCTTCCTACGAGCAGCACTTC
J gene: TRBJ1-1; D gene: .; V gene: TRBV5-8; clone size: .; CDR3 protein: CASSLAAGSTEAFF; CDR3 DNA: TGTGCCAGCAGCTTGGCGGCAGGGAGCACTGAAGCTTTCTTT
J gene: TRBJ2-3; D gene: .; V gene: TRBV11-2; clone size: .; CDR3 protein: CASSSGAYTQYF; CDR3 DNA: TGTGCCAGCAGCTCAGGGGCCTATACGCAGTATTTT
J gene: TRBJ2-7; D gene: TRBD1; V gene: TRBV29-1; clone size: .; CDR3 protein: CSVEDRDRGGAEQYF; CDR3 DNA: TGCAGCGTTGAAGATAGGGACAGGGGGGGGGCCGAGCAGTACTTC
J gene: TRBJ1-1; D gene: .; V gene: TRBV6-1; clone size: many; CDR3 protein: CASSRQDTEAFF; CDR3 DNA: TGTGCCAGCAGCCGCCAGGACACTGAAGCTTTCTTT
J gene: TRBJ2-5; D gene: TRBD1; V gene: TRBV7-9; clone size: few; CDR3 protein: CASSSGQGKETQYF; CDR3 DNA: TGTGCCAGCAGCTCGGGACAGGGGAAAGAGACCCAGTACTTC
J gene: TRBJ1-3; D gene: .; V gene: TRBV30; clone size: many; CDR3 protein: CAWSGNSGNTIYF; CDR3 DNA: TGTGCCTGGAGTGGGAACTCTGGAAACACCATATATTTT
J gene: TRBJ2-5; D gene: .; V gene: TRBV6-2/TRBV6-3; clone size: many; CDR3 protein: CASSYPETQYF; CDR3 DNA: TGTGCCAGCAGTTACCCAGAGACCCAGTACTTC
J gene: TRBJ2-1; D gene: .; V gene: TRBV30; clone size: many; CDR3 protein: CAWTVAYNEQFF; CDR3 DNA: TGTGCCTGGACTGTCGCCTACAATGAGCAGTTCTTC
J gene: TRBJ2-1; D gene: TRBD2; V gene: TRBV10-3; clone size: .; CDR3 protein: CAISEGTSNDEQFF; CDR3 DNA: TGTGCCATCAGTGAAGGGACTAGCAACGATGAGCAGTTCTTC
J gene: TRBJ2-1; D gene: .; V gene: TRBV10-2; clone size: .; CDR3 protein: CASSDYLRLSSYNEQFF; CDR3 DNA: TGCGCCAGCAGTGACTATTTACGATTGAGCTCCTACAATGAGCAGTTCTTC
J gene: TRBJ2-6; D gene: .; V gene: TRBV6-1; clone size: many; CDR3 protein: CASSTTDPNGASGANVLTF; CDR3 DNA: TGTGCCAGCAGTACCACGGACCCGAATGGGGCCTCTGGGGCCAACGTCCTGACTTTC
J gene: TRBJ2-2; D gene: TRBD2; V gene: TRBV3-1; clone size: many; CDR3 protein: CASSYIPGTSTGELFF; CDR3 DNA: TGTGCCAGCAGCTATATACCCGGGACTAGTACCGGGGAGCTGTTTTTT
J gene: TRBJ2-7; D gene: .; V gene: TRBV14; clone size: many; CDR3 protein: CASSQVRSYEQYF; CDR3 DNA: TGTGCCAGCAGCCAAGTACGATCCTACGAGCAGTACTTC
J gene: TRBJ1-2; D gene: .; V gene: TRBV13; clone size: .; CDR3 protein: CASSLTGSGGYTF; CDR3 DNA: TGTGCCAGCAGCTTAACAGGGTCGGGTGGCTACACCTTC
J gene: TRBJ2-2; D gene: .; V gene: TRBV4-2; clone size: few; CDR3 protein: CASSPSQDSGTGELFF; CDR3 DNA: TGTGCCAGCAGCCCTTCCCAGGACAGCGGAACCGGGGAGCTGTTTTTT
J gene: TRBJ1-5; D gene: .; V gene: TRBV28; clone size: many; CDR3 protein: CASSYLDRAGPQHF; CDR3 DNA: TGTGCCAGCAGTTACCTGGATAGGGCTGGGCCCCAGCATTTT
J gene: TRBJ2-1; D gene: .; V gene: TRBV19; clone size: .; CDR3 protein: CASTPREGILVPNNEQFF; CDR3 DNA: TGTGCCAGTACCCCAAGAGAAGGCATATTGGTGCCGAACAATGAGCAGTTCTTC
J gene: TRBJ1-4; D gene: .; V gene: TRBV20-1; clone size: many; CDR3 protein: CSARVRDTNEKLFF; CDR3 DNA: TGCAGTGCTAGAGTCAGGGACACTAATGAAAAACTGTTTTTT
J gene: TRBJ2-1; D gene: TRBD1; V gene: TRBV27; clone size: few; CDR3 protein: CASTERTGTGRNERFF; CDR3 DNA: TGTGCCAGCACCGAAAGGACCGGGACAGGGCGCAATGAGCGGTTCTTC
J gene: TRBJ2-1; D gene: .; V gene: TRBV24-1; clone size: few; CDR3 protein: CATSDSGTDYNEQFF; CDR3 DNA: TGTGCCACCAGTGATTCGGGGACTGATTACAATGAGCAGTTCTTC
J gene: TRBJ2-1; D gene: TRBD2; V gene: TRBV3-1; clone size: many; CDR3 protein: CASSQASSGRWEQFF; CDR3 DNA: TGTGCCAGCAGCCAAGCCTCTAGCGGGAGGTGGGAGCAGTTCTTC
J gene: TRBJ2-7; D gene: TRBD1; V gene: TRBV2; clone size: few; CDR3 protein: CASMARDRDYEQYF; CDR3 DNA: TGTGCCAGCATGGCAAGGGACAGGGACTACGAGCAGTACTTC
J gene: TRBJ1-5; D gene: .; V gene: TRBV7-2; clone size: many; CDR3 protein: CASSLYNQPQHF; CDR3 DNA: TGTGCCAGCAGCTTATATAATCAGCCCCAGCATTTT
J gene: TRBJ2-7; D gene: .; V gene: TRBV19; clone size: .; CDR3 protein: CASSIGGPFGYEQYF; CDR3 DNA: TGTGCCAGTAGTATCGGTGGACCTTTCGGGTACGAGCAGTACTTC
J gene: TRBJ2-7; D gene: TRBD1; V gene: TRBV6-1; clone size: .; CDR3 protein: CAITGGQGREQYF; CDR3 DNA: TGTGCCATCACCGGGGGACAGGGGCGTGAGCAGTACTTC
J gene: TRBJ2-1; D gene: .; V gene: TRBV7-6; clone size: many; CDR3 protein: CASSLLGGSTYNEQFF; CDR3 DNA: TGTGCCAGCAGCTTATTAGGCGGTTCTACCTACAATGAGCAGTTCTTC
J gene: TRBJ2-1; D gene: .; V gene: TRBV2; clone size: .; CDR3 protein: CASLAVWGNEQFF; CDR3 DNA: TGTGCCAGCTTGGCGGTCTGGGGCAATGAGCAGTTCTTC
J gene: TRBJ2-5; D gene: .; V gene: TRBV7-9; clone size: few; CDR3 protein: CASSLAGQTYF; CDR3 DNA: TGTGCCAGCAGCCTTGCGGGACAGACGTACTTC
J gene: TRBJ1-1; D gene: .; V gene: TRBV6-5; clone size: once; CDR3 protein: CASSYIRDTEAFF; CDR3 DNA: TGTGCCAGCAGTTACATCAGGGACACTGAAGCTTTCTTT
J gene: TRBJ2-3; D gene: .; V gene: TRBV20-1; clone size: few; CDR3 protein: CSAREPRSTDTQYF; CDR3 DNA: TGCAGTGCTAGAGAACCCCGAAGCACAGATACGCAGTATTTT
J gene: TRBJ1-1; D gene: .; V gene: TRBV12-3/TRBV12-4; clone size: many; CDR3 protein: CASSPLRGAEAFF; CDR3 DNA: TGTGCCAGCAGTCCTCTTAGGGGCGCTGAAGCTTTCTTT